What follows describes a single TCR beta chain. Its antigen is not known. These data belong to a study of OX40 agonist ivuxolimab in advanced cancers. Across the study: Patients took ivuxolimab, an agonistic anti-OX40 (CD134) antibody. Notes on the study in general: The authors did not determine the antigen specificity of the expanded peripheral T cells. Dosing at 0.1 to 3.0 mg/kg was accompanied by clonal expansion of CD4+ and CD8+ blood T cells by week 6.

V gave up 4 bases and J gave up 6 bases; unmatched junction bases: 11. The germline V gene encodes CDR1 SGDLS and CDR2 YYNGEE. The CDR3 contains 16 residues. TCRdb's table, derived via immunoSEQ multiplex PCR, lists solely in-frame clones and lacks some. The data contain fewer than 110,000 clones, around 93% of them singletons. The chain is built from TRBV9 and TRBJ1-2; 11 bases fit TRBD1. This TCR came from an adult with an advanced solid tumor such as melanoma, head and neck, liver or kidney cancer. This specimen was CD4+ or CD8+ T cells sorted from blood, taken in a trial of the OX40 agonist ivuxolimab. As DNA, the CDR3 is TGTGCCAGCAGCCCTAGGGGGGACAGGGGGATTCATGGCTACACCTTC. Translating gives CASSPRGDRGIHGYTF.